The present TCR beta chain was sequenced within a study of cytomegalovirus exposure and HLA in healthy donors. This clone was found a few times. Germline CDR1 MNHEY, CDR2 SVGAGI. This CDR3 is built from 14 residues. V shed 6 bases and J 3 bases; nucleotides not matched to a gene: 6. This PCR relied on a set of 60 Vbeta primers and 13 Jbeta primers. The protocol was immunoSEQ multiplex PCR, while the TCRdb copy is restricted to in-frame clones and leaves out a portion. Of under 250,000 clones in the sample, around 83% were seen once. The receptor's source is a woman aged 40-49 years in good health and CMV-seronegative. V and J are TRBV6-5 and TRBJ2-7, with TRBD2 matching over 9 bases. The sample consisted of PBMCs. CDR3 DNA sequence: TGTGCCAGCAGAGAACTAGCGGGCGGCTACGAGCAGTACTTC. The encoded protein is CASRELAGGYEQYF.